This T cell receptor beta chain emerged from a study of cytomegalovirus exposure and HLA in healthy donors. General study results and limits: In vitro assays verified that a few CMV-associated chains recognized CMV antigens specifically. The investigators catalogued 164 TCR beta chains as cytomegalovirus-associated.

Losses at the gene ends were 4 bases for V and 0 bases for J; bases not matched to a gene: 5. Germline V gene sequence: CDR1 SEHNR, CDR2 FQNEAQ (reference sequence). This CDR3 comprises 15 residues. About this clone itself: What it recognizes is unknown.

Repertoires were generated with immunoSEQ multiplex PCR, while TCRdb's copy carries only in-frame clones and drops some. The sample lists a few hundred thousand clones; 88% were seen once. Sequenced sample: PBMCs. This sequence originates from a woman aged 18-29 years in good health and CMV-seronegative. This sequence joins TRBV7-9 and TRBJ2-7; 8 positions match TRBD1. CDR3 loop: CASSSRQGYSYEQYF. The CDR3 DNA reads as TGTGCCAGCAGCTCGAGACAGGGGTACTCCTACGAGCAGTACTTC.